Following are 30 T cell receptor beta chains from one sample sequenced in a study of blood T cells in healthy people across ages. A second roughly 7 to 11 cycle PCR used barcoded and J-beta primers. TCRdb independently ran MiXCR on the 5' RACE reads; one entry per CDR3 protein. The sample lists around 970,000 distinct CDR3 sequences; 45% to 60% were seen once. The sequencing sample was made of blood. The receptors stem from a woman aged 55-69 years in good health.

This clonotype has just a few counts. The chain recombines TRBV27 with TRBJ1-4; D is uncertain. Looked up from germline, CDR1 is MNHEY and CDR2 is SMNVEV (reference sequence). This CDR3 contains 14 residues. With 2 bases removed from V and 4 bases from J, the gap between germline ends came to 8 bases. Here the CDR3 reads CASSLMVDNEKLFF. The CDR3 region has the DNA TGTGCCAGCAGTTTAATGGTAGATAATGAAAAACTGTTTTTT.

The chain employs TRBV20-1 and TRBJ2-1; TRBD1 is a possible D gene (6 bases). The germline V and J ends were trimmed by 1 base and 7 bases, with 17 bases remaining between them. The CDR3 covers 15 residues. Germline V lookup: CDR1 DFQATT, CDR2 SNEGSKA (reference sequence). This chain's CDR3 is CSARAQGQIHNEQFF. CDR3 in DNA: TGCAGTGCTAGAGCCCAAGGACAGATACATAATGAGCAGTTCTTC.

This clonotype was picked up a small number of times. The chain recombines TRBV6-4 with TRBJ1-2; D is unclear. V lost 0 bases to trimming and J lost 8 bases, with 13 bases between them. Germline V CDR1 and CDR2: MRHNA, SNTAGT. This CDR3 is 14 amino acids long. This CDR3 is CASSDSGQAAGYTF. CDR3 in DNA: TGTGCCAGCAGTGACTCTGGTCAGGCCGCGGGCTACACCTTC.

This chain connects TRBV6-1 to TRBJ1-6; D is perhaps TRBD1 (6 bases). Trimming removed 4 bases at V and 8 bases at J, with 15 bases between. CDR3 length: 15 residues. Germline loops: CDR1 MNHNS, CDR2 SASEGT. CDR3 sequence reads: CASSASRGRHSPLHF. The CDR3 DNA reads TGTGCCAGCAGTGCGAGCAGGGGTCGGCATTCACCCCTCCACTTT.

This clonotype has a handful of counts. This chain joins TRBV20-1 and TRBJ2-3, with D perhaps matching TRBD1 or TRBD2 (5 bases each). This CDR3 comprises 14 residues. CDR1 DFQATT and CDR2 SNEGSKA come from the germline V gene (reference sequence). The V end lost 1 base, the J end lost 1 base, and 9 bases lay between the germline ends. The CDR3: CSARGDRRTDTQYF. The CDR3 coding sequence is TGCAGTGCTAGAGGGGACCGTCGCACAGATACGCAGTATTTT.

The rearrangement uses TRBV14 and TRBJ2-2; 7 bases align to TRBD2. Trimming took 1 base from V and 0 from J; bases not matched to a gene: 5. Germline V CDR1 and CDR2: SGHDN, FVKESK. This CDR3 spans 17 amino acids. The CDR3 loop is CASSQVRAGANTGELFF. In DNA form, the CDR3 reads TGTGCCAGCAGCCAAGTTAGGGCGGGAGCGAACACCGGGGAGCTGTTTTTT.

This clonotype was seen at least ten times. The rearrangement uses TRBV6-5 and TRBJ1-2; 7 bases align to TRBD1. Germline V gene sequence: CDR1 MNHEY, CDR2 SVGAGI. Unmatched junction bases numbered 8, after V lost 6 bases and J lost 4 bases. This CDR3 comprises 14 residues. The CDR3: CASSLGQAIYGYTF. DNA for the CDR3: TGTGCCAGCAGCCTAGGACAGGCCATCTATGGCTACACCTTC.

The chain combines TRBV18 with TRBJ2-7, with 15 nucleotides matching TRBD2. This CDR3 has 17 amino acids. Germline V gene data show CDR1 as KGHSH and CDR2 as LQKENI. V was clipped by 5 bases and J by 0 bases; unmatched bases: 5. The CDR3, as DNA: TGTGCCAGCTCAGGACTAGCGGGAGGGTTCCGCTCCTACGAGCAGTACTTC. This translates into CASSGLAGGFRSYEQYF.

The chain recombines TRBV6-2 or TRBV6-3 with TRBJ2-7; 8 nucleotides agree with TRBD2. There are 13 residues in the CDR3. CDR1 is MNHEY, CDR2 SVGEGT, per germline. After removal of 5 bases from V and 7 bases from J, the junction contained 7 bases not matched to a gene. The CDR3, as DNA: TGTGCCAGCAGTATTATAGCGGGACGGGAGCAGTACTTC. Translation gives CASSIIAGREQYF.

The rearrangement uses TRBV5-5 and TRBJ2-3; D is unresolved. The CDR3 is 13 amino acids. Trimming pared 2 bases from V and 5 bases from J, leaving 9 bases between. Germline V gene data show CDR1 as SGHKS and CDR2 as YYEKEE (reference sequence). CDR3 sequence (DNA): TGTGCCAGCAGCTTAAGATCTGTAGATACGCAGTATTTT. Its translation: CASSLRSVDTQYF.

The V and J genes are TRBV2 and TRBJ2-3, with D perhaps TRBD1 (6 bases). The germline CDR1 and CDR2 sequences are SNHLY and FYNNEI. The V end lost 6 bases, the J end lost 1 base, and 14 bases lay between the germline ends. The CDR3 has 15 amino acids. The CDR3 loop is CASSGDKYGTDTQYF. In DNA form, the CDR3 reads TGTGCCAGCAGCGGGGACAAGTATGGCACAGATACGCAGTATTTT.

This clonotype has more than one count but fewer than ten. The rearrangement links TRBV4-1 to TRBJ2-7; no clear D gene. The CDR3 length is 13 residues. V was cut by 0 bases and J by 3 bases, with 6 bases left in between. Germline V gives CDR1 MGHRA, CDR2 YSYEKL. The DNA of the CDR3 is TGCGCCAGCAGCCAAGAATCGGACTACGAGCAGTACTTC. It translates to CASSQESDYEQYF.

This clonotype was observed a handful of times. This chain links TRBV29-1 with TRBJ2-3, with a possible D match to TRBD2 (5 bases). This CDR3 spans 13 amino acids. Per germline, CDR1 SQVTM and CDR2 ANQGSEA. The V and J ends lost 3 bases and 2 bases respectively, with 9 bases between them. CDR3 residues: CSVDRLSTDTQYF. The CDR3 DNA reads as TGCAGCGTTGATCGACTATCCACAGATACGCAGTATTTT.

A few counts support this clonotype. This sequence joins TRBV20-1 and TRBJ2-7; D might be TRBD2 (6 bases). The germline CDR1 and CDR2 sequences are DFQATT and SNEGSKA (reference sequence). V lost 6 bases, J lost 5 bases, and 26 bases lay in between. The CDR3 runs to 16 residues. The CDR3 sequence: CSAEGTANRKPNEQYF. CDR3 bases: TGCAGTGCAGAAGGGACTGCAAATCGCAAGCCCAACGAGCAGTACTTC.

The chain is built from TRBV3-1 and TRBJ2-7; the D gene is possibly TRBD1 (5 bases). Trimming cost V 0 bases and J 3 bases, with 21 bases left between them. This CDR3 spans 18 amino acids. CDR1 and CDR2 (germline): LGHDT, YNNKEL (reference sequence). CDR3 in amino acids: CASSQDRVVGRAGYEQYF. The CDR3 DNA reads TGTGCCAGCAGCCAAGATAGGGTCGTGGGGCGCGCAGGCTACGAGCAGTACTTC.

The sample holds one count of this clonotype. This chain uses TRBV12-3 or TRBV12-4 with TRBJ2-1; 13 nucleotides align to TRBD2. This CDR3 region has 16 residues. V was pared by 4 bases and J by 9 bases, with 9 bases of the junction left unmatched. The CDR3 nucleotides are TGTGCCAGCAGTTCTCGCCAGACTAGCGGGAGGATTGAGCAGTTCTTC. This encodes CASSSRQTSGRIEQFF.

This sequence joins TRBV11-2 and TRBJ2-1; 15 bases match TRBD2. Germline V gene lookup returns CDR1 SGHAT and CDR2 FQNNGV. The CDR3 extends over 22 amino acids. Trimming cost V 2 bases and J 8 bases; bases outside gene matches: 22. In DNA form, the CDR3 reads TGTGCCAGCAGCTTACCTACCACAGGAGCAGGACTAGCGGGAGGGATGAGAGATGAGCAGTTCTTC. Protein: CASSLPTTGAGLAGGMRDEQFF.

The CDR3: CASSIPGQGNTDTQYF. Here the CDR3 DNA reads TGTGCCAGTAGTATCCCGGGACAGGGCAACACAGATACGCAGTATTTT. V gene TRBV19 combines with J gene TRBJ2-3; 9 positions match TRBD1. The CDR3 has 16 residues. The ends lost 3 bases at V and 2 bases at J; junction bases unmatched: 6. Looked up from germline, CDR1 is LNHDA and CDR2 is SQIVND (reference sequence).

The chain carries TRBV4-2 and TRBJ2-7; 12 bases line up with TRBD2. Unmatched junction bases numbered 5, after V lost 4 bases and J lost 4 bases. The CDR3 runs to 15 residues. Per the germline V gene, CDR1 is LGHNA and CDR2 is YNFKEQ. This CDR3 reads CASSRKTSGSYEQYF. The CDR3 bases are TGTGCCAGCAGCCGCAAGACTAGCGGGAGTTACGAGCAGTACTTC.

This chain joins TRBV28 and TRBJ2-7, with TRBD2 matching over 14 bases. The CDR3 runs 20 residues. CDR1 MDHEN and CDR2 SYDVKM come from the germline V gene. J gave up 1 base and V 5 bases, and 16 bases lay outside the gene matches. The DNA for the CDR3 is TGTGCCAGCAGTCGCCTACCGCGACTAGCGGGAGGGCTAATATCCTACGAGCAGTACTTC. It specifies CASSRLPRLAGGLISYEQYF. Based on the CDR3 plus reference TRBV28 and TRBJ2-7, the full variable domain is DVKVTQSSRYLVKRTGEKVFLECVQDMDHENMFWYRQDPGLGLRLIYFSYDVKMKEKGDIPEGYSVSREKKERFSLILESASTNQTSMYLCASSRLPRLAGGLISYEQYFGPGTRLTVT.

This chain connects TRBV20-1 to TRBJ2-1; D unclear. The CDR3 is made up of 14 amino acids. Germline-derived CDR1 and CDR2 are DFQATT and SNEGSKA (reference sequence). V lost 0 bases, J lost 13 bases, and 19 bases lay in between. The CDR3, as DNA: TGCAGTGCTAGAGAGTGGAAGTACCAAGAGACCCAGTTCTTC. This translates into CSAREWKYQETQFF.

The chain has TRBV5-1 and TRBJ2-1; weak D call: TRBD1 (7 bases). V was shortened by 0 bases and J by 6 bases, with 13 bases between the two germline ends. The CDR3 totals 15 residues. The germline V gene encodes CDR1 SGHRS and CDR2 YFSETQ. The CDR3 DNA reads TGCGCCAGCAGCTTGGTTCAGGGGGGTGGCAATGAGCAGTTCTTC. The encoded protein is CASSLVQGGGNEQFF.

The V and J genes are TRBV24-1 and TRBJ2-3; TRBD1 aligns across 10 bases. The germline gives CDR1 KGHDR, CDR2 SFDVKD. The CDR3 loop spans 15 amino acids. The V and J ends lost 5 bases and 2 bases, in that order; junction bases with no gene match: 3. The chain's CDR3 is CATSGTGGFTDTQYF. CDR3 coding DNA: TGTGCCACCAGTGGGACAGGGGGTTTCACAGATACGCAGTATTTT.

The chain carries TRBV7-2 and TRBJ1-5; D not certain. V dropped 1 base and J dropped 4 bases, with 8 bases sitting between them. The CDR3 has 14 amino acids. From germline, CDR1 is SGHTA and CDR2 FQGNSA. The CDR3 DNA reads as TGTGCCAGCAGCTTAGATACAGAGAATCAGCCCCAGCATTTT. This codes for CASSLDTENQPQHF.

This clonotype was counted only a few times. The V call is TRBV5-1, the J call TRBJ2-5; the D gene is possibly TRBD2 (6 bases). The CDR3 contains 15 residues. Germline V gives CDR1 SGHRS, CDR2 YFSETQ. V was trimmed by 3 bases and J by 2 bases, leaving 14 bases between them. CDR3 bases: TGCGCCAGCAGCTCCTACCGGGGGTGGCAAGAGACCCAGTACTTC. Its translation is CASSSYRGWQETQYF.

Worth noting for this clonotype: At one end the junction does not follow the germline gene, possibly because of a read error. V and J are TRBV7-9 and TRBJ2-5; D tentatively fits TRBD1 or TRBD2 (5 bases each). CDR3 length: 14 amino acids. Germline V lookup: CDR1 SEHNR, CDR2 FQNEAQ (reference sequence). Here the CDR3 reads CAGSGAAGQETQYF. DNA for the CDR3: TGTGCCGGCAGCGGCGCGGCAGGGCAAGAGACCCAGTACTTC.

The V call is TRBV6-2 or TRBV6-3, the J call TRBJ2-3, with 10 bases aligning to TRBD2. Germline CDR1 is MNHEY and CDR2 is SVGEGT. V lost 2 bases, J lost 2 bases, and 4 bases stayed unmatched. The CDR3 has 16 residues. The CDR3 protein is CASSYGAGGSTDTQYF. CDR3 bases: TGTGCCAGCAGTTACGGAGCGGGAGGGTCCACAGATACGCAGTATTTT.

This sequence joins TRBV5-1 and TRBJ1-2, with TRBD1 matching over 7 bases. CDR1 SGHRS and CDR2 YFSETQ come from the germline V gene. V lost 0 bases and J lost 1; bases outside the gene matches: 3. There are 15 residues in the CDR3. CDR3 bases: TGCGCCAGCAGCTTGGCTCCAGGGGGTAACTATGGCTACACCTTC. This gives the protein CASSLAPGGNYGYTF.

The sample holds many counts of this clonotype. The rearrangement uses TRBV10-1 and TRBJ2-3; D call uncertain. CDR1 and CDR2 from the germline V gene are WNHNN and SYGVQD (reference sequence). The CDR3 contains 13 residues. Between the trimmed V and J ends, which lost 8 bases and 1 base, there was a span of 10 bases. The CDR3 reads CASGEAGTDTQYF. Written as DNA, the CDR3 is TGCGCCAGCGGAGAAGCCGGCACAGATACGCAGTATTTT.

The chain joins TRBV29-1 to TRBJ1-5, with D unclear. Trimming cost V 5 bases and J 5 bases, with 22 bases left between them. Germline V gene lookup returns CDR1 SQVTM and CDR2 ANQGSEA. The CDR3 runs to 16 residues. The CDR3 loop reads CSVMDGREGEYQPQHF. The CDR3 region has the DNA TGCAGCGTTATGGACGGGCGTGAGGGAGAGTATCAGCCCCAGCATTTT.